A single sample is the source of the 23 T cell receptor beta chains below, sequenced in a study of T cells in Graves' hyperthyroidism and ophthalmopathy. Amplification of TCR beta CDR3 regions used RNA as the template. The primer set for the first-round RT-PCR of the TCR CDR3 was HTBI. MiXCR, run by TCRdb on the multiplex PCR reads, gives a single entry per CDR3 protein. Here the sample spans some 770,000 distinct CDR3 sequences, about 17% being singletons. Material for sequencing was blood. These receptors came from a man between 18 and 35 years old with Graves' hyperthyroidism.

This chain uses TRBV27 with TRBJ1-1; a weak D match, TRBD1 (5 bases). Trimming left V 3 bases short and J 5 bases short, with 16 bases between. The germline gives CDR1 MNHEY, CDR2 SMNVEV (reference sequence). The CDR3 length is 15 residues. This CDR3 is CASSFFGGGRTEAFF. CDR3 in DNA: TGTGCCAGCAGTTTTTTCGGGGGAGGTCGGACTGAAGCTTTCTTT.

In its sample, this clonotype was seen many times. The chain recombines TRBV11-2 with TRBJ2-1; 15 bases match TRBD2. The germline CDR1 and CDR2 sequences are SGHAT and FQNNGV. The J segment lost 6 bases and the V segment lost 5 bases, leaving 5 bases of the junction unmatched. This CDR3 contains 16 residues. The CDR3 loop is CASSRGLAGGTNEQFF. The CDR3 region has the DNA TGTGCCAGCAGCCGGGGACTAGCGGGAGGAACCAATGAGCAGTTCTTC.

At least ten counts were recorded for this clonotype. The chain is built from TRBV28 and TRBJ2-3; TRBD2 matches at 16 bases. From germline, CDR1 is MDHEN and CDR2 SYDVKM. The junction had 9 bases not matched to a gene; V was cut back by 10 bases and J by 8 bases. The CDR3 is made up of 15 amino acids. CDR3 in amino acids: CATSPGTSGRVTQYF. CDR3 DNA: TGTGCCACCTCACCGGGGACTAGCGGGAGGGTTACGCAGTATTTT.

This clonotype was counted between two and nine times. The V call is TRBV7-9, the J call TRBJ2-3; no definite D call. Germline CDR1 is SEHNR and CDR2 is FQNEAQ (reference sequence). CDR3 length equals 14 residues. V shed 3 bases and J shed 2 bases, with 9 bases lying between them. The CDR3 DNA reads as TGTGCCAGCAGCTTTTTCCTAACCACAGATACGCAGTATTTT. Amino acid sequence: CASSFFLTTDTQYF. The entire variable domain, with the rest obtained from reference TRBV7-9 and TRBJ2-3, is as follows: DTGVSQNPRHKITKRGQNVTFRCDPISEHNRLYWYRQTLGQGPEFLTYFQNEAQLEKSRLLSDRFSAERPKGSFSTLEIQRTEQGDSAMYLCASSFFLTTDTQYFGPGTRLTVL.

This clonotype showed up many times. The rearrangement links TRBV28 to TRBJ2-7, with D uncertain. The CDR3 is 12 amino acids. Trimming removed 4 bases at V and 4 bases at J, with 8 bases between. Germline CDR1 reads MDHEN; CDR2 reads SYDVKM. The CDR3 loop reads CASSSPVYEQYF. CDR3 DNA: TGTGCCAGCAGTTCACCCGTTTACGAGCAGTACTTC.

This clonotype was observed many times. The genes are TRBV2 and TRBJ2-2; 8 bases are a match to TRBD2. The CDR3 spans 17 residues. The germline gives CDR1 SNHLY, CDR2 FYNNEI. The ends lost 2 bases at V and 6 bases at J; junction bases unmatched: 11. CDR3 nucleotides: TGTGCCAGCAGTGAAAGCCCGCCCGGGAGGGCCGCCGGGGAGCTGTTTTTT. It translates to CASSESPPGRAAGELFF.

The chain carries TRBV3-1 and TRBJ2-5; the match to TRBD2 covers 8 bases. Unmatched junction bases numbered 7, after V lost 0 bases and J lost 1 base. Germline V gene lookup returns CDR1 LGHDT and CDR2 YNNKEL (reference sequence). The CDR3 length is 17 residues. The CDR3: CASSQDDSGVPQETQYF. The DNA for the CDR3 is TGTGCCAGCAGCCAAGATGATAGCGGGGTCCCCCAAGAGACCCAGTACTTC.

This clonotype has only a few counts. The chain carries TRBV29-1 and TRBJ2-1; TRBD2 matches 8 bases. The ends lost 5 bases at V and 4 bases at J; junction bases unmatched: 10. From germline, CDR1 is SQVTM and CDR2 ANQGSEA. The CDR3 has 15 amino acids. CDR3 protein: CSVPQRLAPYNEQFF. The CDR3 DNA reads as TGCAGCGTTCCCCAGCGACTAGCGCCATACAATGAGCAGTTCTTC.

This clonotype was seen a handful of times. The chain combines TRBV2 with TRBJ1-1, with D uncertain. The CDR3 has 14 residues. Trimming pared 6 bases from V and 0 bases from J, leaving 11 bases between. Germline V gene sequence: CDR1 SNHLY, CDR2 FYNNEI. In DNA form, the CDR3 reads TGTGCCAGCAGAGCCAGGAGACTGAACACTGAAGCTTTCTTT. Encoded protein: CASRARRLNTEAFF.

This clonotype was recorded at least ten times. This chain uses TRBV2 with TRBJ1-2; no clear D gene. V was clipped by 6 bases and J by 4 bases, with 6 bases between them. The CDR3 loop spans 11 amino acids. Germline CDR1 is SNHLY and CDR2 is FYNNEI. The CDR3 sequence is CASRLSYGYTF. The CDR3 bases are TGTGCCAGCAGATTGAGCTATGGCTACACCTTC.

The chain joins TRBV19 to TRBJ2-1; TRBD2 matches at 13 bases. The trim removed 5 bases at V and 6 bases at J, leaving 10 bases unmatched. This CDR3 has 17 residues. Looked up from germline, CDR1 is LNHDA and CDR2 is SQIVND (reference sequence). The CDR3 reads CASSPRTSGSRVNEQFF. CDR3 nucleotides: TGTGCCAGTAGTCCTCGGACTAGCGGGAGTAGGGTCAATGAGCAGTTCTTC.

A single count supports this clonotype. A much larger clonotype is one base distant, so this may be a read error. The conserved final phenylalanine or tryptophan is absent from the CDR3, which likely points to a read error. The J gene is TRBJ2-7, the V gene TRBV2; D remains ambiguous. This CDR3 contains 14 residues. CDR1 is SNHLY and CDR2 is FYNNEI in the germline V gene. V was cut by 8 bases and J by 2 bases, with 16 bases left in between. DNA for the CDR3: TGTGCCAGCGGTGGTATGCAAGGGACCTACGAGCAGTACCTC. Amino acid sequence: CASGGMQGTYEQYL.

This clonotype has a count of ten or more. The chain has TRBV2 and TRBJ1-5, with TRBD1 identical over 8 bases. Trimming at V came to 6 bases and at J to 7 bases, leaving 8 bases not matched to a gene. The germline CDR1 and CDR2 sequences are SNHLY and FYNNEI. The CDR3 consists of 14 residues. The CDR3 loop reads CASSITTGDQPQHF. DNA of the CDR3: TGTGCCAGCAGCATAACGACAGGGGACCAGCCCCAGCATTTT.

This clonotype was recorded many times. One end of the junction varies from germline; a read error may be responsible. The V and J genes are TRBV5-1 and TRBJ2-3; 7 bases match TRBD1. The CDR3 covers 14 residues. The germline V gene encodes CDR1 SGHRS and CDR2 YFSETQ. The CDR3 DNA is TGTGCCAGCAGCTTAGAAGGGGGCGCAGATACGCAGTATTTT. This gives the protein CASSLEGGADTQYF. The entire variable domain, with the rest obtained from reference TRBV5-1 and TRBJ2-3, is as follows: KAGVTQTPRYLIKTRGQQVTLSCSPISGHRSVSWYQQTPGQGLQFLFEYFSETQRNKGNFPGRFSGRQFSNSRSEMNVSTLELGDSALYLCASSLEGGADTQYFGPGTRLTVL.

The chain combines TRBV5-5 with TRBJ2-1; perhaps D is TRBD1 or TRBD2 (5 bases each). This CDR3 has 14 amino acids. Germline-derived CDR1 and CDR2 are SGHKS and YYEKEE (reference sequence). V was cut by 0 bases and J by 7 bases, with 11 bases left in between. CDR3 residues: CASSLERWGNEQFF. The CDR3 coding sequence is TGTGCCAGCAGCTTGGAACGGTGGGGGAATGAGCAGTTCTTC.

This chain links TRBV7-9 with TRBJ1-1; D not certain. V lost 3 bases, J lost 3 bases, and 11 bases lay in between. This CDR3 has 14 amino acids. In germline, CDR1 is SEHNR, CDR2 FQNEAQ (reference sequence). Written as DNA, the CDR3 is TGTGCCAGCAGCTTCACAAGTTACGACACTGAAGCTTTCTTT. This gives the protein CASSFTSYDTEAFF.

The sample holds many counts of this clonotype. This chain uses TRBV18 with TRBJ1-1; D call uncertain. V lost 3 bases, J lost 0 bases, and 11 bases lay in between. Germline V gene sequence: CDR1 KGHSH, CDR2 LQKENI. The CDR3 is 15 amino acids. Here the CDR3 reads CASSPLTQMNTEAFF. The CDR3, as DNA: TGTGCCAGCTCACCGCTGACGCAGATGAACACTGAAGCTTTCTTT.

This rearrangement joins TRBV7-4 to TRBJ1-4, with no clear D. This CDR3 comprises 14 residues. Germline V gene sequence: CDR1 SGHVT, CDR2 SQSDAQ. V gave up 4 bases and J gave up 3 bases, with 9 bases separating them. CDR3 region: CASSWTAANEKLFF. CDR3 DNA: TGTGCCAGCAGCTGGACGGCAGCTAATGAAAAACTGTTTTTT.

This clonotype came up a few times. The chain links TRBV4-2 to TRBJ2-1, with 9 bases fitting TRBD2. This CDR3 region has 17 residues. V trimming: 0 bases; J trimming: 8 bases; junction bases outside the gene matches: 11. CDR1 is LGHNA and CDR2 is YNFKEQ in the germline V gene. CDR3 sequence (DNA): TGTGCCAGCAGCCAAGATTCGGTCTCGGGACTAGCTGATGAGCAGTTCTTC. Its translation is CASSQDSVSGLADEQFF.

This clonotype has only a few counts. The rearrangement links TRBV7-6 to TRBJ1-5, with D possibly being TRBD1 (5 bases). Germline CDR1 SGHVS, CDR2 FNYEAQ. V lost 2 bases, J lost 6 bases, and 14 bases lay in between. This CDR3 is built from 15 residues. CDR3 nucleotides: TGTGCCAGCAGCTTATCAGATTCGGGGGGTCAGCCCCAGCATTTT. Protein sequence: CASSLSDSGGQPQHF.

This clonotype was counted many times. The chain employs TRBV30 and TRBJ2-3, with unresolved D. This CDR3 has 15 amino acids. The ends were cut back, 0 bases at V and 1 base at J, with 11 bases in the middle. CDR1 is GTSNPN and CDR2 is SVGIG in the germline V gene (reference sequence). CDR3 amino acids: CAWSVTGGGTDTQYF. The CDR3 nucleotides read TGTGCCTGGAGTGTAACTGGCGGTGGCACAGATACGCAGTATTTT.

The sample holds many counts of this clonotype. The gene calls are TRBV11-1 and TRBJ2-7, with TRBD2 matching 8 bases. The CDR3 consists of 14 residues. Germline CDR1 is SGHAT and CDR2 is FQDESV (reference sequence). The V gene end was trimmed by 3 bases and the J gene end by 3 bases; junction bases not matched to a gene: 4. The CDR3 here is CASSFGTRGYEQYF. For the CDR3, the DNA is TGTGCCAGCAGCTTCGGGACTAGGGGCTACGAGCAGTACTTC. Based on the CDR3 plus reference TRBV11-1 and TRBJ2-7, the full variable domain is EAEVAQSPRYKITEKSQAVAFWCDPISGHATLYWYRQILGQGPELLVQFQDESVVDDSQLPKDRFSAERLKGVDSTLKIQPAELGDSAMYLCASSFGTRGYEQYFGPGTRLTVT.

Many counts were recorded for this clonotype. The CDR3 DNA reads TGTGCCAGCAGGCCCGGGACAGGGTTAGATGACGGGGAGCTGTTTTTT. This gives the protein CASRPGTGLDDGELFF. V gene TRBV27 combines with J gene TRBJ2-2, with 9 bases lining up with TRBD1. The CDR3 covers 16 residues. In germline, CDR1 is MNHEY, CDR2 SMNVEV (reference sequence). Trimming cost V 6 bases and J 7 bases; bases outside gene matches: 12.